Shown below are 19 T cell receptor beta chains from a single sample sequenced in a study of technical replicates of blood from a handful of donors. The protocol was immunoSEQ multiplex PCR, while the TCRdb copy is restricted to in-frame clones and leaves out a portion. The data contain about 61,000 clones, more than 95% of them singletons. Input material: T cells isolated from PBMCs. The origin of the receptors is a human donor in good health.

The CDR3 DNA follows: TGTGCCAGCAGCGTAGGGGGACAGGGCTCCTACGAGCAGTACTTC. This translates into CASSVGGQGSYEQYF. The rearrangement links TRBV9 to TRBJ2-7; the match to TRBD1 covers 9 bases. The J segment lost 0 bases and the V segment lost 0 bases, leaving 1 base of the junction unmatched. There are 15 residues in the CDR3. CDR1 is SGDLS, CDR2 YYNGEE, per germline.

V usage is TRBV27 and J usage is TRBJ1-5, with D possibly TRBD1 on 6 matching bases. V was pared by 7 bases and J by 3 bases, with 19 bases between. CDR3 length: 16 residues. Germline V lookup: CDR1 MNHEY, CDR2 SMNVEV (reference sequence). This chain's CDR3 is CASMGRGRGHNQPQHF. The CDR3 region has the DNA TGTGCCAGCATGGGGAGGGGCCGGGGGCACAATCAGCCCCAGCATTTT.

V and J are TRBV12-1 and TRBJ1-5; the table's TRBD1 call for D was not verified on the DNA. TRBV12-1 is reported as a pseudogene. The CDR3 extends over 15 amino acids. This CDR3 reads CASSCPTGSNQPQHF. DNA for the CDR3: TGTGCCAGCAGCTGCCCGACAGGGTCCAATCAGCCCCAGCATTTT.

This clone was recorded only once. The gene calls are TRBV29-1 and TRBJ1-2; TRBD1 agrees at 10 bases. Per the germline V gene, CDR1 is SQVTM and CDR2 is ANQGSEA. The trim removed 8 bases at V and 4 bases at J, leaving 19 bases unmatched. The CDR3 sequence is 17 residues long. CDR3 protein: CSSFNPGQGMGGYGYTF. DNA for the CDR3: TGCAGCTCCTTTAATCCGGGACAGGGGATGGGTGGCTATGGCTACACCTTC.

V usage is TRBV25-1 and J usage is TRBJ2-7; a possible D gene is TRBD2 (5 bases). Between the trimmed V and J ends, which lost 5 bases and 0 bases, there was a span of 11 bases. Germline CDR1 is MGHDK and CDR2 is SYGVNS. The CDR3 is 14 residues long. The CDR3 is CASSPTTISYEQYF. DNA of the CDR3: TGTGCCAGCAGTCCAACGACTATCTCCTACGAGCAGTACTTC.

V usage is TRBV9 and J usage is TRBJ1-3; TRBD1 is a possible D gene (5 bases). V dropped 3 bases and J dropped 4 bases, with 17 bases sitting between them. This CDR3 has 16 amino acids. Germline V CDR1 and CDR2: SGDLS, YYNGEE. The CDR3 loop reads CASSEGQGRTGNTIYF. DNA of the CDR3: TGTGCCAGCAGCGAGGGGCAGGGAAGAACAGGAAACACCATATATTTT.

The gene calls are TRBV19 and TRBJ1-4, with D tentatively TRBD1 (5 bases). Germline assignment: CDR1 LNHDA and CDR2 SQIVND (reference sequence). V was pared by 4 bases and J by 3 bases, with 9 bases between. The CDR3 covers 14 residues. CDR3 DNA sequence: TGTGCCAGTAGTAGACAGCTTTCTAATGAAAAACTGTTTTTT. It is translated as CASSRQLSNEKLFF.

This chain uses TRBV4-1 with TRBJ2-1; TRBD2 aligns across 10 bases. The V and J ends lost 2 bases and 7 bases, in that order; junction bases with no gene match: 8. The CDR3 runs 16 residues. Germline V gene lookup returns CDR1 MGHRA and CDR2 YSYEKL. CDR3 protein: CASSQKGGLARNEQFF. Here the CDR3 DNA reads TGCGCCAGCAGCCAAAAGGGGGGACTAGCGCGGAATGAGCAGTTCTTC.

This clone has just one count. In nucleotides, the CDR3 is TGTGCCAGTAGCAATCCGGGACTAGCGTCTTCCAATGAGCAGTTCTTC. This codes for CASSNPGLASSNEQFF. This chain connects TRBV19 to TRBJ2-1; 10 bases map to TRBD2. Looked up from germline, CDR1 is LNHDA and CDR2 is SQIVND (reference sequence). This CDR3 spans 16 amino acids. V lost 6 bases, J lost 6 bases, and 11 bases stayed unmatched.

The chain carries TRBV5-1 and TRBJ2-5, with 13 bases identical to TRBD2. The CDR3 runs to 17 residues. Germline V CDR1 and CDR2: SGHRS, YFSETQ. J gave up 2 bases and V 4 bases, and 8 bases lay outside the gene matches. The CDR3 loop reads CASSGQGLAGYQETQYF. DNA for the CDR3: TGCGCCAGCAGCGGCCAGGGACTAGCGGGGTATCAAGAGACCCAGTACTTC.

CDR3 in amino acids: CASSPRRLISYEQYF. DNA of the CDR3: TGTGCCAGCAGCCCCCGGAGACTAATCTCCTACGAGCAGTACTTC. The chain is built from TRBV7-8 and TRBJ2-7; the D gene is possibly TRBD2 (5 bases). Germline V lookup: CDR1 SGHVS, CDR2 FQNEAQ. V was shortened by 5 bases and J by 0 bases, with 14 bases between the two germline ends. The CDR3 length is 15 residues.

V and J are TRBV5-1 and TRBJ2-2; D is uncertain. The V gene lost 0 bases and the J gene lost 3 bases, with 12 bases spanning the gap. Germline V gene sequence: CDR1 SGHRS, CDR2 YFSETQ. This CDR3 is built from 16 residues. The chain's CDR3 is CASSLVVSAYTGELFF. The CDR3 DNA follows: TGCGCCAGCAGCTTGGTCGTCAGCGCGTACACCGGGGAGCTGTTTTTT.

In nucleotides, the CDR3 is TGTGCCAGCAGCTTAGCGTCGATTAGGGGGAACACTGAAGCTTTCTTT. It is translated as CASSLASIRGNTEAFF. The chain combines TRBV7-9 with TRBJ1-1, with D possibly TRBD1 on 5 matching bases. This CDR3 is built from 16 residues. Trimming left V 0 bases short and J 1 base short, with 12 bases between. The germline V gene has CDR1 SEHNR and CDR2 FQNEAQ (reference sequence).

V is TRBV28 and J is TRBJ2-3; TRBD2 matches at 8 bases. The CDR3 is made up of 14 amino acids. The trim removed 8 bases at V and 2 bases at J, leaving 6 bases unmatched. Germline V gene data show CDR1 as MDHEN and CDR2 as SYDVKM. CDR3 in amino acids: CASGLAGFTDTQYF. CDR3 sequence (DNA): TGTGCCAGCGGGCTAGCGGGCTTCACAGATACGCAGTATTTT.

The rearrangement joins TRBV7-9 to TRBJ1-1; D is uncertain. The CDR3 extends over 11 amino acids. Germline loops: CDR1 SEHNR, CDR2 FQNEAQ (reference sequence). V was clipped by 5 bases and J by 10 bases, with 11 bases between them. The CDR3, as DNA: TGTGCCAGCAGCGCAAGCGGTGTAGCTTTCTTT. This gives the protein CASSASGVAFF. The whole variable domain, remainder taken from reference TRBV7-9 and TRBJ1-1, is DTGVSQNPRHKITKRGQNVTFRCDPISEHNRLYWYRQTLGQGPEFLTYFQNEAQLEKSRLLSDRFSAERPKGSFSTLEIQRTEQGDSAMYLCASSASGVAFFGQGTRLTVV.

The chain has TRBV7-8 and TRBJ2-3; D gene ambiguous. Germline CDR1 SGHVS, CDR2 FQNEAQ. V was cut by 11 bases and J by 1 base, with 13 bases left in between. The CDR3 runs to 13 residues. Written as DNA, the CDR3 is TGTGCCGGCGGCCCCGGAGGCACAGATACGCAGTATTTT. As protein: CAGGPGGTDTQYF.

This chain connects TRBV5-1 to TRBJ2-5, with TRBD1 matching over 10 bases. Germline V gene lookup returns CDR1 SGHRS and CDR2 YFSETQ. The length of the CDR3 is 15 residues. J was trimmed by 7 bases and V by 2 bases; bases with no gene match: 8. As DNA, the CDR3 is TGCGCCAGCAGCTTCGGGGACAGGGGAGTTGGGACCCAGTACTTC. It codes for CASSFGDRGVGTQYF.

The CDR3, as DNA: TGCGCCAGCAGCCAACCGAAGGGGACAGGGGCCTACGAGCAGTACTTC. This gives the protein CASSQPKGTGAYEQYF. V usage is TRBV4-1 and J usage is TRBJ2-7; 10 bases line up with TRBD1. Per the germline V gene, CDR1 is MGHRA and CDR2 is YSYEKL. The V and J ends lost 2 bases and 2 bases, in that order; junction bases with no gene match: 6. This CDR3 has 16 amino acids.

In its sample, this clone was seen once. The CDR3: CASKTWGLNTEAFF. In DNA, the CDR3 is TGTGCCAGCAAAACCTGGGGGCTGAACACTGAAGCTTTCTTT. The chain couples TRBV28 to TRBJ1-1, with D maybe TRBD1 (6 bases). With 7 bases removed from V and 0 bases from J, the gap between germline ends came to 12 bases. Germline lookup yields CDR1 MDHEN and CDR2 SYDVKM. The CDR3 is 14 amino acids. The complete variable domain, with remaining parts taken from reference TRBV28 and TRBJ1-1, reads DVKVTQSSRYLVKRTGEKVFLECVQDMDHENMFWYRQDPGLGLRLIYFSYDVKMKEKGDIPEGYSVSREKKERFSLILESASTNQTSMYLCASKTWGLNTEAFFGQGTRLTVV.